This T cell receptor (beta chain) was recorded in a study of T cells after yellow fever vaccination. Regarding the study as a whole: Post-booster repertoires again held most primary-vaccination clones (just under 97% CD4, just under 90% CD8). Clonotypes found in both CD4 and CD8 compartments made up a small share. Though weaker, the secondary response peaked faster, on day 5 versus 15.

The germline V gene has CDR1 ENHRY and CDR2 SYGVKD. Losses at the gene ends were 0 bases for V and 3 bases for J; bases not matched to a gene: 9. The CDR3 is made up of 18 amino acids. MiXCR was run by TCRdb on the 5' RACE reads, yielding one entry per CDR3 protein. The sample has roughly 240,000 distinct CDR3 sequences, roughly 6.3% seen once. This clonotype was found many times. Its antigen is not known. This TCR was sampled from a man aged 30 to 39 who received the YFV17D yellow fever vaccine. J is TRBJ2-5 and V is TRBV10-3; the match to TRBD2 covers 11 bases. This material consisted of CD4+ T cells sorted from PBMCs, taken on the day of the yellow fever booster vaccination. For the CDR3, the DNA is TGTGCCATCAGTGAGTCGACCGGGGCTAGCGGGAGGAAAGAGACCCAGTACTTC. Amino acid sequence: CAISESTGASGRKETQYF.